The 7 T cell receptor beta chains reported below all come from one sample, sequenced in a study of T cells of healthy individuals. TCRdb reprocessed the 5' RACE reads via MiXCR and lists one record per CDR3 protein. The sample lists 75,000 to 95,000 distinct CDR3 sequences, roughly 5% seen once, with 6.5% to 8% in the top ten. All receptors come from a female donor in good health.

This clonotype was found a few times. The J gene is TRBJ2-1, the V gene TRBV7-2; 14 nucleotides match TRBD2. The germline CDR1 and CDR2 sequences are SGHTA and FQGNSA. The CDR3 is 16 amino acids. The ends lost 5 bases at V and 5 bases at J; junction bases unmatched: 5. CDR3 protein: CASSPVGLAGDNEQFF. The CDR3, as DNA: TGTGCCAGCAGCCCCGTGGGACTAGCGGGGGACAATGAGCAGTTCTTC.

There are a few counts of this clonotype. The genes are TRBV2 and TRBJ2-3; the D is unclear. V lost 2 bases, J lost 2 bases, and 8 bases lay in between. The CDR3 is 14 residues long. Per the germline V gene, CDR1 is SNHLY and CDR2 is FYNNEI. The CDR3 spells CASSEWANTDTQYF. The CDR3 bases are TGTGCCAGCAGTGAATGGGCAAACACAGATACGCAGTATTTT.

Concerning this clonotype: This could be a read error, since a much larger clone is one nucleotide away. The gene calls are TRBV4-2 and TRBJ2-3, with no clear D. Germline values: CDR1 LGHNA, CDR2 YNFKEQ. V shed 4 bases and J shed 5 bases, with 7 bases lying between them. This CDR3 is 12 amino acids long. The CDR3 region is CASSRSLDTQYF. The CDR3 nucleotides are TGTGCCAGCAGCCGATCTCTAGATACGCAGTATTTT.

This clonotype was seen a handful of times. V gene TRBV9 combines with J gene TRBJ1-3; no clear D gene. V lost 4 bases and J lost 2, with 10 bases in between. Germline CDR1 SGDLS, CDR2 YYNGEE. The CDR3 contains 14 residues. CDR3 amino acids: CASSPLDPGNTIYF. The CDR3 DNA sequence: TGTGCCAGCAGCCCCCTTGACCCTGGAAACACCATATATTTT.

This clonotype has ten or more counts. This sequence joins TRBV12-3 or TRBV12-4 and TRBJ1-5, with unresolved D. Trimming stripped 0 bases from V and 3 bases from J, with 6 bases between. The CDR3 is 14 amino acids. CDR3 sequence reads: CASSLAQNNQPQHF. For the CDR3, the DNA is TGTGCCAGCAGTTTAGCGCAGAACAATCAGCCCCAGCATTTT.

In this sample, this clonotype turned up a few times. This rearrangement joins TRBV19 to TRBJ2-2; D is ambiguous. The CDR3 consists of 12 residues. Germline CDR1 is LNHDA and CDR2 is SQIVND (reference sequence). The germline V and J ends were trimmed by 5 bases and 4 bases, with 5 bases remaining between them. The CDR3 DNA follows: TGTGCCAGTAGTTATCCCACCGGGGAGCTGTTTTTT. This codes for CASSYPTGELFF.

The table lists this clonotype with many counts. The chain links TRBV7-9 to TRBJ2-5, with D perhaps TRBD1 (5 bases). V dropped 0 bases and J dropped 4 bases, with 15 bases sitting between them. The germline CDR1 and CDR2 sequences are SEHNR and FQNEAQ (reference sequence). The length of the CDR3 is 16 residues. The CDR3 reads CASSLASLGPRETQYF. CDR3 in DNA: TGTGCCAGCAGCTTAGCGTCGCTGGGGCCACGAGAGACCCAGTACTTC.